Given below is one T cell receptor (beta chain) in context. This clonotype was seen ten or more times. It has no known antigen specificity. Base-call qualities are not available, and no considerably larger clone is one nucleotide away. These data belong to a study of T cells in Graves' hyperthyroidism and ophthalmopathy (dated by TCRdb to about 2019). As for the study more broadly: Peripheral blood samples were taken at the time of initial diagnosis, prior to any treatment. The 100 discovery patients were randomly divided into training and test sets at a 7:3 ratio. The paper reports TCR Vbeta CDR3 sequencing of approximately 140 peripheral blood samples: under 45 ophthalmopathy, 75 to 80 hyperthyroidism and approximately 17 progressor patients. Prospective prediction of ophthalmopathy was tested in an independent validation cohort consisting of 18 hyperthyroidism patients and some 15 patients who later progressed to ophthalmopathy. To identify distinguishing TCR V-J signatures, a discovery cohort of around 100 patients was used, comprising 43 with Graves' ophthalmopathy and some 60 with stable Graves' hyperthyroidism. The study also compared thyroid tissue and blood T-cell repertoires from roughly six Graves' hyperthyroidism patients. After blood sampling, hyperthyroidism patients were treated with methimazole at a starting dose of 30 mg daily, and ophthalmopathy patients were treated with high-dose intravenous methylprednisolone.

TCR beta CDR3 regions were amplified from RNA transcripts. The TCR CDR3 was subjected to a first round of RT-PCR using the HTBI primer set and the Qiagen OneStep RT-PCR kit. The libraries were constructed in a second round of multiplex PCR and then size-selected and purified. The libraries were sequenced on an Illumina HiSeq2000 using paired-end 100 bp reads. In the paper's pipeline: SOAPnuke was used to process the raw data, removing reads that contained adapters or uncalled bases, had a mean Phred below 15, or lacked an exact match to the constant primer or identifier. High-quality paired reads were merged using COPE v1.2.5, and each unique nucleotide sequence was defined as a clonotype. Clonotypes were aligned to IMGT TRBV, TRBD and TRBJ reference segments using MiTCR v1.1. Only V-J combinations with frequency above 0.0001, covering 99% to 99.2% of repertoires, were analysed. A TCS score was defined as the ratio between F50 (clonal expansion) and ExV (chaos), using BLOSUM62-based TCRdist between CDR3 peptides within each V-J. Welch's t-statistics and random forest reduced approximately 520 V-J features to roughly 13, which were used in a naive Bayes classifier (R e1071). Thyroid-blood repertoire similarity was quantified with the Morisita-Horn index. The raw public data were reprocessed by TCRdb itself: fastp quality trimming at Q25, MiXCR clonotype calling, in-frame beta chains only. Rows merge per CDR3 protein into single entries with the most common DNA and genes. The V and J calls and clone size come from TCRdb's table, not from the authors' own analysis. Across this sample there are about 610,000 distinct CDR3 sequences, with roughly 15% seen only once. Of the sample, over 3.5% is held by the ten largest clones.

Ophthalmopathy patients had moderately to severely active disease, with a Clinical Activity Score of 3 or more, a NOSPECS grade of 4 or more, and a disease duration of less than 3 months. The study excluded patients with uncontrolled infections, other autoimmune diseases, pregnancy or lactation. Diagnoses were based on clinical symptoms, serum thyroxine and TRAb, thyroid ultrasound and orbital computed tomography. PBMCs were isolated from around 10 ml of fresh peripheral blood by Ficoll-Paque density gradient centrifugation. Total RNA was extracted using Trizol reagent, and RNA quality was assessed on an Agilent 2100 Bioanalyzer. The paper's findings and limits, for the study overall: During validation, the model predicted progression to ophthalmopathy a median of approximately six months ahead of onset, with more than 60% sensitivity and 72.22% specificity. No statistical method was used to set the sample size in advance, and investigators knew the group allocation. Blood samples also contained most of the expanded thyroid clonotypes (frequency above 0.001), which suggests that blood repertoires may reflect thyroid immune responses. A 13 V-J signature model separated ophthalmopathy from stable hyperthyroidism, with 87.88% sensitivity and 81.08% specificity in cross-validation and 80%/75% in testing.

Trimming leaves V shorter by 2 bases and J shorter by 3 bases, with the junction holding 6 bases beyond the gene matches. Spanning cysteine to phenylalanine, the CDR3 consists of 17 amino acids. Only the CDR3 DNA is retained, 51 bases long and in frame from the first base. CDR1 and CDR2 (SGHDN, FVKESK) derive from the germline V gene. This chain joins TRBV14 to TRBJ2-5; 13 bases in the middle match TRBD2. The receptor was derived from a woman in her forties with Graves' ophthalmopathy. Sequences were obtained from blood. The CDR3 protein sequence reads: CASSQLRGLAGEETQYF. The nucleotide sequence reads TGTGCCAGCAGCCAATTGCGAGGACTAGCGGGAGAAGAGACCCAGTACTTC.